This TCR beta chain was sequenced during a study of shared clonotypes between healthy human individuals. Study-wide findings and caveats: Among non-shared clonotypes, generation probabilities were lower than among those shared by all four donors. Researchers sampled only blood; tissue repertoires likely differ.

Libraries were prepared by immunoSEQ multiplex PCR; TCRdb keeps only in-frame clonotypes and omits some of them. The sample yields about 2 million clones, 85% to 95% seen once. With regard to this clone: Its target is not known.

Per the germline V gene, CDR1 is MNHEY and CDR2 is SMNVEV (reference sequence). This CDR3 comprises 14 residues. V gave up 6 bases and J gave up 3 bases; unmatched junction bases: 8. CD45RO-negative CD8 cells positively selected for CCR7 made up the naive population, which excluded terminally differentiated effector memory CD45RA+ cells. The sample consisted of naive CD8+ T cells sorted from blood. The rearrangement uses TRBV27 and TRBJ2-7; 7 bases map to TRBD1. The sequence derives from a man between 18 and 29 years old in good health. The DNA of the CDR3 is TGTGCCAGCAGGGGACAGCTTACCTTCTACGAGCAGTACTTC. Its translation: CASRGQLTFYEQYF.